Included here is one T cell receptor (beta chain) sequence, with context. This clone's antigen is unknown. Base qualities were left out, and no much larger clone turns up one base away. At diagnosis, peripheral blood, uninvolved tumor-adjacent lung and tumor were collected and stored as a combination of fresh-frozen and FFPE material. For TCR repertoire profiling, blood samples were analyzed as peripheral blood mononuclear cells. These data originate in a study of T cells in localized non-small cell lung cancer (dated by TCRdb to about 2020). Regarding the research as a whole: Comparing tumors with uninvolved tumor-adjacent lungs, the study looked at the T cell repertoires of hundreds of patients with early-stage NSCLC. The cohort comprised 200 to 300 treatment-naïve NSCLC patients with resected, localized lung tumors. Of the NSCLC patients, fewer than 150 were male and around 99 were female, and the mean age was approximately 66 years. Broader findings and caveats from the paper: A median of around 60 of the top 100 tumor clones turned up in the paired uninvolved adjacent lung, and 25 to 35 of those clones also ranked among the top 100 of that same adjacent lung. Uninvolved tumor-adjacent lung showed the highest T cell clonality, higher than tumor, which suggests more focused antigenic responses in the uninvolved tumor-adjacent lung. Because the study design was exploratory, TCR variables were selected using unadjusted p-values without false-discovery rate correction. Higher blood T cell density associated with longer overall survival, while higher adjacent-lung clonality associated with shorter survival. Because multi-region tumor sequencing was not done, intratumor heterogeneity could not be ruled out.

The germline V gene (reference sequence) specifies PRHDT as CDR1 and FYEKMQ as CDR2. The germline V end is reduced by 5 bases and the J end by 1 base; junction bases left unmatched: 3. The CDR3 covers 14 residues, taking in both the cysteine and the phenylalanine. Just CDR3 DNA is preserved here, 42 bases in frame from base 1. The immunoSEQ Assay was used to sequence TCR beta CDR3 regions from DNA. The paper's data handling went like this. T cell density was computed as TCR beta template counts normalized to usable DNA estimated by amplifying housekeeping genes. The preseqR package was used to estimate richness by extrapolating to 400,000 templates for PBMC samples and to 120,000 templates for tissue samples. Clonality was defined as one minus Pielou's evenness. Differential abundance testing on productive amino-acid clonotypes, with a minimum total count of 5 and an alpha of 0.1, was used to identify tissue-enriched TCRs. The Jaccard Index and the Morisita Overlap Index were used to measure how much the repertoires overlapped between compartments. GLIPH clustered TCR beta CDR3s with public tetramer-defined viral CDR3s; viral motifs required at least three viral sequences plus V-gene enrichment. This is the immuneACCESS table as TCRdb keeps it, with only in-frame sequences that have V and J called. A part of the clones is gone; compared with another copy, unresolved V genes explain less than half, and the rest is unexplained. V, J and clone size reflect that table, while D and trimming were determined from the DNA. The sample profile shows 59,000 or so clones; approximately 90% of them were found once. Less than 20% of the sample goes to the ten largest clones.

This sample comprised peripheral blood, obtained before any cancer treatment. The receptor chain draws on TRBV13 and TRBJ2-3, with 7 bases in between that match TRBD2. This clonotype originated in a man aged 35 to 70 with stage I lung adenocarcinoma. The CDR3 loop reads CASSVTSGTDTQYF. The bases are TGTGCCAGCAGCGTTACTAGCGGCACAGATACGCAGTATTTT.